This T cell receptor beta chain comes out of a study of Ad26.COV2.S vaccination and SARS-CoV-2 variants. General study findings and limits: Relative to placebo recipients, vaccine recipients exhibited elevated spike-specific TCR breadth.

The CDR3 covers 14 residues. The germline V and J ends were trimmed by 0 bases and 4 bases, with 7 bases remaining between them. CDR1 and CDR2 (germline): SGHVS, FQNEAQ. Noted treatment: some 20 received Ad26.COV2.S at low or high dose, single or two shots; about 5 received placebo; per-sample allocation not given. Sampling was done on day 63 after the first vaccine or placebo injection. Remarks on this clone: The target antigen is unknown.

This table comes from immunoSEQ multiplex PCR, and its TCRdb copy is limited to in-frame clones, with some not included. This sample has about 250,000 clones, with around 88% found just once. The chain has TRBV7-8 and TRBJ1-3; D not resolved. Sequenced material: peripheral blood, taken in a trial of Ad26.COV2.S vaccine versus placebo. The sequence was obtained from a person between 18 and 65 years old who received the Ad26.COV2.S COVID-19 vaccine or a placebo. The CDR3 spells CASSLAGLGNTIYF. In DNA form, the CDR3 reads TGTGCCAGCAGCTTAGCAGGGCTCGGAAACACCATATATTTT.